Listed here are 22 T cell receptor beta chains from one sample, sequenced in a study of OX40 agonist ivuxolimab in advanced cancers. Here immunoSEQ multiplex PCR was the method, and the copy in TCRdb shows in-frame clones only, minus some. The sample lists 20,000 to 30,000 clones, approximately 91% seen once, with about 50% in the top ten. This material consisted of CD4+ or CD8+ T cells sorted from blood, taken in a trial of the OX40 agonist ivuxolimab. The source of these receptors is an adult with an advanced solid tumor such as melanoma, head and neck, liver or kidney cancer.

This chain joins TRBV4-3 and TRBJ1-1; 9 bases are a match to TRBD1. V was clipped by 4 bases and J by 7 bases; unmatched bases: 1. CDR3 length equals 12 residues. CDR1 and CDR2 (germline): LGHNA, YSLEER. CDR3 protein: CASSPTGGEAFF. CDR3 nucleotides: TGCGCCAGCAGCCCGACAGGGGGTGAAGCTTTCTTT.

CDR3 amino acids: CASSPRGQGLVSYEQYF. CDR3 nucleotide sequence: TGCGCCAGCAGCCCCCGAGGGCAGGGGCTTGTCTCCTACGAGCAGTACTTC. This chain connects TRBV5-1 to TRBJ2-5, with a possible D match to TRBD1 (6 bases). The J call is in doubt because the DNA end fits TRBJ2-7 better. The CDR3 is 17 amino acids. Per germline, CDR1 SGHRS and CDR2 YFSETQ.

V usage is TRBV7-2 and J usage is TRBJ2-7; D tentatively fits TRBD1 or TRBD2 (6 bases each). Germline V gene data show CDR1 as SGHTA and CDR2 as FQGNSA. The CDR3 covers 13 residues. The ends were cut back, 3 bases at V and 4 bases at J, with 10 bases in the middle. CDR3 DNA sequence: TGTGCCAGCAGCTTTGGGGGGCAATACGAGCAGTACTTC. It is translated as CASSFGGQYEQYF.

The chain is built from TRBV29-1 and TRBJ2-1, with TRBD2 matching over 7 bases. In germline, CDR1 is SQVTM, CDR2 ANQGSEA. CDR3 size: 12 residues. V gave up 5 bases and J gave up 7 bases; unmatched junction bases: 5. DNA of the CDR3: TGCAGCGTTACAACGGGGGGTAATGAGCAGTTCTTC. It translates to CSVTTGGNEQFF.

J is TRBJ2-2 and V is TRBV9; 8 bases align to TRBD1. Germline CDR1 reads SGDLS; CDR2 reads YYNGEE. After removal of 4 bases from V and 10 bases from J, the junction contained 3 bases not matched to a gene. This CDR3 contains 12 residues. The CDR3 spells CASSRTGLELFF. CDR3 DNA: TGTGCCAGCAGCCGGACAGGGTTGGAGCTGTTTTTT.

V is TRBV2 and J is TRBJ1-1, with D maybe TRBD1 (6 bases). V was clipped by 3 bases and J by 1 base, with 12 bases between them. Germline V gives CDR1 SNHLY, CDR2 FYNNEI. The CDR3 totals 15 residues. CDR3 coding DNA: TGTGCCAGCAGTGATGGGGGGGCGCCGAACACTGAAGCTTTCTTT. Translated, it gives CASSDGGAPNTEAFF.

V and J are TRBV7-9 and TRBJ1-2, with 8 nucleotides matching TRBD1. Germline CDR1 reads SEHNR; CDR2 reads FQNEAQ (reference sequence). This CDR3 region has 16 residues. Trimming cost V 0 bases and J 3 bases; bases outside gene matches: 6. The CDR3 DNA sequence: TGTGCCAGCAGCTTAGCGCTCGCAGGGGGCCACTATGGCTACACCTTC. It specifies CASSLALAGGHYGYTF.

The CDR3 DNA follows: TGTGCCAGCAGCTCACTTGACTCCAACTCCTACGAGCAGTACTTC. Encoded protein: CASSSLDSNSYEQYF. The chain uses TRBV11-1 and TRBJ2-7; no firm D call. V was shortened by 4 bases and J by 0 bases, with 13 bases between the two germline ends. The length of the CDR3 is 15 residues. Germline CDR1 SGHAT, CDR2 FQDESV (reference sequence).

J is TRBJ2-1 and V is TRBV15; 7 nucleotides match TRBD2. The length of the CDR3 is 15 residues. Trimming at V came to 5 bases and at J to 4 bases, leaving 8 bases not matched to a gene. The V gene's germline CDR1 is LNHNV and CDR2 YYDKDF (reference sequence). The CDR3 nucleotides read TGTGCCACCAGCCCCACCAGCGGGGATTACAATGAGCAGTTCTTC. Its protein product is CATSPTSGDYNEQFF.

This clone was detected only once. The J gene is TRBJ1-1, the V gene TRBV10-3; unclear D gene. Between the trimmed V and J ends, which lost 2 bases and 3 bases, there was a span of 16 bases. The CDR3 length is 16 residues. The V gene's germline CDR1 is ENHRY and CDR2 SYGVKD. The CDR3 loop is CAISENEGLGYTEAFF. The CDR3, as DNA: TGTGCCATCAGTGAGAATGAGGGTCTGGGATACACTGAAGCTTTCTTT.

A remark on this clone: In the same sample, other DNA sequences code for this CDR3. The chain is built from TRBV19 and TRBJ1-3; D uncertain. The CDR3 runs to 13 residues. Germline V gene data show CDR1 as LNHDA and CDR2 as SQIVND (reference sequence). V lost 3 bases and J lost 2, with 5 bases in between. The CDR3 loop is CASSISAGNTIYF. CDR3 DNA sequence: TGTGCCAGTAGTATCAGCGCTGGAAACACCATATATTTT. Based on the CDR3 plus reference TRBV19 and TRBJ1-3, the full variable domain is DGGITQSPKYLFRKEGQNVTLSCEQNLNHDAMYWYRQDPGQGLRLIYYSQIVNDFQKGDIAEGYSVSREKKESFPLTVTSAQKNPTAFYLCASSISAGNTIYFGEGSWLTVV.

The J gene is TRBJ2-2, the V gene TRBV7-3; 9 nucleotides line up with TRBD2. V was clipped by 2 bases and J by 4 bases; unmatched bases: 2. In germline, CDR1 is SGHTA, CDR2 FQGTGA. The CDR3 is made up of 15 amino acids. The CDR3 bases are TGTGCCAGCAGCTTAGGTAGCGGGGGCACCGGGGAGCTGTTTTTT. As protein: CASSLGSGGTGELFF.

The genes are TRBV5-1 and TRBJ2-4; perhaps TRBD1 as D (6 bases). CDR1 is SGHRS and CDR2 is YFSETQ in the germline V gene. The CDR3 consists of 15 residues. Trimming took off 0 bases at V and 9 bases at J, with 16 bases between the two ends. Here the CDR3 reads CASSLGLDSPGIQYF. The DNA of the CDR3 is TGCGCCAGCAGCTTGGGATTGGACAGTCCGGGCATTCAGTACTTC.

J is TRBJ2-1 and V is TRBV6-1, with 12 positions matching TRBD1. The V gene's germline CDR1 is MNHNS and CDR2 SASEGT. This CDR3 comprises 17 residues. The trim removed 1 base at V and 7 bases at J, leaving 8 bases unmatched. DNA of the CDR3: TGTGCCAGCAGTGAAGGGTGGGGGGACAGGGGGCTGAATGAGCAGTTCTTC. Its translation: CASSEGWGDRGLNEQFF.

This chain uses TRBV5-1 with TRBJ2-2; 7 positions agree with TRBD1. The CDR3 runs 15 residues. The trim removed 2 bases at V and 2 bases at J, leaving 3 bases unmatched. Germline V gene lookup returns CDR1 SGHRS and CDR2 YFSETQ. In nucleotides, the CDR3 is TGCGCCAGCAGCTTTGGGACAGCCAACACCGGGGAGCTGTTTTTT. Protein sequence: CASSFGTANTGELFF.

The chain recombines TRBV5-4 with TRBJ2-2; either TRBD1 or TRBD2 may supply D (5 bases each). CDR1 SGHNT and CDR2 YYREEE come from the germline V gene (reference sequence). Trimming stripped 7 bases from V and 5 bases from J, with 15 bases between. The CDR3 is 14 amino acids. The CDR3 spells CASQSRWGTGELFF. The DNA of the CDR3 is TGTGCCAGCCAGTCGCGTTGGGGGACCGGGGAGCTGTTTTTT. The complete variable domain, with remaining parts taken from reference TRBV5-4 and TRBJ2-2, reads ETGVTQSPTHLIKTRGQQVTLRCSSQSGHNTVSWYQQALGQGPQFIFQYYREEENGRGNFPPRFSGLQFPNYSSELNVNALELDDSALYLCASQSRWGTGELFFGEGSRLTVL.

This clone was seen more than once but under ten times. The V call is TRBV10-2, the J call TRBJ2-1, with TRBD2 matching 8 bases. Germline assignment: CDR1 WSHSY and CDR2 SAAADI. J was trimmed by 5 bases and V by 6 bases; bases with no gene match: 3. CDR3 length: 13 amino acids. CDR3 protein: CASRFGGDNEQFF. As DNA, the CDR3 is TGCGCCAGCAGATTCGGGGGGGACAATGAGCAGTTCTTC.

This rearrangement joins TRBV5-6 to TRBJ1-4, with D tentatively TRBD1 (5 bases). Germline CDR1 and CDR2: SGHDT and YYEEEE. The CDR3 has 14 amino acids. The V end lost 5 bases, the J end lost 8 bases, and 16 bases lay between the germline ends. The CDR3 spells CASSGWGTGEKLFF. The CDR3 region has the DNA TGTGCCAGCAGTGGGTGGGGGACCGGAGAAAAACTGTTTTTT.

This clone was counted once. CDR3 sequence: CASSVERGGDEAFF. The CDR3 DNA is TGTGCCAGCAGCGTAGAGAGGGGAGGAGATGAAGCTTTCTTT. This chain uses TRBV9 with TRBJ1-1; D is perhaps TRBD1 (5 bases). Germline CDR1 SGDLS, CDR2 YYNGEE. The V end was cut by 0 bases, the J end by 7 bases, with 13 bases between. This CDR3 has 14 residues.

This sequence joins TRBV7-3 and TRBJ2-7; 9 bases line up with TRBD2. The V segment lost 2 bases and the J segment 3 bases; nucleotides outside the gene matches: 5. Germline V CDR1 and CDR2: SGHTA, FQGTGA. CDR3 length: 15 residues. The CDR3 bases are TGTGCCAGCAGCTTACAGGCTAGCGGGATCTACGAGCAGTACTTC. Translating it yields CASSLQASGIYEQYF. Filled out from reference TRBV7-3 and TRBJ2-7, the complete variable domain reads GAGVSQTPSNKVTEKGKYVELRCDPISGHTALYWYRQSLGQGPEFLIYFQGTGAADDSGLPNDRFFAVRPEGSVSTLKIQRTERGDSAVYLCASSLQASGIYEQYFGPGTRLTVT.

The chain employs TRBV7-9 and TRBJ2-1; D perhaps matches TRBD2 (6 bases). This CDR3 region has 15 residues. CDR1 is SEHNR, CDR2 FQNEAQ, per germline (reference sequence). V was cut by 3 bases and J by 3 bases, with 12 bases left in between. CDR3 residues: CASSLGRGVYNEQFF. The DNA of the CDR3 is TGTGCCAGCAGCTTGGGGCGGGGCGTCTACAATGAGCAGTTCTTC.

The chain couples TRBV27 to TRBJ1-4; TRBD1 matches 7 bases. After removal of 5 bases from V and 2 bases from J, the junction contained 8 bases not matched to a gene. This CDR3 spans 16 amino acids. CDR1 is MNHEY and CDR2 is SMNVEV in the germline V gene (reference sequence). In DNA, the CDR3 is TGTGCCAGCAGTACCCGACAGGGTATCACTAATGAAAAACTGTTTTTT. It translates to CASSTRQGITNEKLFF.